What follows is one T cell receptor beta chain and its context. The target antigen is unknown. Germline CDR1 is SEHNR and CDR2 is FQNEAQ (reference sequence). With 2 bases removed from V and 0 bases from J, the gap between germline ends came to 7 bases. The length of the CDR3 is 14 residues. This entry belongs to a study of coeliac disease. Turning to the study itself: Without high-resolution HLA typing, biased TRBV7-2 usage was queried. Findings of the study overall: Few TRB amino acid sequences were shared between samples; most were unique.

TCRdb keeps only in-frame clones here, not all; method: immunoSEQ multiplex PCR. The sample shows just under 800 clones, roughly three fifths of them seen only once. This chain connects TRBV7-9 to TRBJ1-1, with D possibly TRBD1 on 5 matching bases. Sequences were obtained from intraepithelial lymphocytes from the gut. This clonotype was sampled from a man older than 75 without celiac disease. The CDR3 reads CASSLSGVNTEAFF. DNA of the CDR3: TGTGCCAGCAGCTTATCGGGGGTGAACACTGAAGCTTTCTTT.